This T cell receptor beta chain was found in a study of PD-1 blockade in classical Hodgkin lymphoma. The CDR3 runs to 14 residues. The V gene lost 0 bases and the J gene lost 2 bases, with 5 bases spanning the gap. Germline values: CDR1 SGHTS, CDR2 YDEGEE. Clones were read by immunoSEQ multiplex PCR, and TCRdb kept only the in-frame ones, dropping some. Seen here are fewer than 25,000 clones, approximately 70% observed once, and the top ten hold just under 30%. Regarding the study as a whole: Complete responders matched newly diagnosed patients in baseline diversity. Any patient who commenced nivolumab under 1 year after ASCT was excluded.

A word on this clone: Its antigen is currently unknown.

Time point reported: cycle 4 day 1 (C4D1), after five to seven weeks of nivolumab. Relapses following autologous stem cell transplantation were seen in all patients, with brentuximab vedotin exposure varying. Each best response was a complete response, a partial response or progressive disease. Here the sequenced sample was peripheral blood mononuclear cells (PBMCs), taken before the fourth cycle of nivolumab. The rearrangement joins TRBV5-8 to TRBJ2-2; the D is unclear. The receptor was isolated from a human donor with classical Hodgkin lymphoma. The CDR3 DNA reads TGTGCCAGCAGCTTGGAACCAAACACCGGGGAGCTGTTTTTT. Protein product: CASSLEPNTGELFF.